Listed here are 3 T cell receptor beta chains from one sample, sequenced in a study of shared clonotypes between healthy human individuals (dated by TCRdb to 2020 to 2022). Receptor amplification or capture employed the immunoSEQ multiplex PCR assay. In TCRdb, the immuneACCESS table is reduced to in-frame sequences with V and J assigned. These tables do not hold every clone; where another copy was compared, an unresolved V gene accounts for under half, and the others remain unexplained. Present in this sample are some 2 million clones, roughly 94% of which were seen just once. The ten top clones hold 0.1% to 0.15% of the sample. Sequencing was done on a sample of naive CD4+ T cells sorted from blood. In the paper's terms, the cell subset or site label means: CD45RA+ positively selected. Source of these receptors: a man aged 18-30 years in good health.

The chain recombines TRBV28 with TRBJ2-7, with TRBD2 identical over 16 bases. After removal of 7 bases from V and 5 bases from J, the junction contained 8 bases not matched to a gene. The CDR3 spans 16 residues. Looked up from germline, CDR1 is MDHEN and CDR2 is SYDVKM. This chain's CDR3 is CASTTGTSGGADEQYF. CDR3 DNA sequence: TGTGCCAGCACGACAGGGACTAGCGGGGGGGCCGACGAGCAGTACTTC.

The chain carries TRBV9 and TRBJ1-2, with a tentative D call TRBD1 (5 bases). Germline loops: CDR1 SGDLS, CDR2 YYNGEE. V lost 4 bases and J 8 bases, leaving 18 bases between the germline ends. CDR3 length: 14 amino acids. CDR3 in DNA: TGTGCCAGCAGCTTTGGGACTCTGGGACGGGGCTACACCTTC. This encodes CASSFGTLGRGYTF.

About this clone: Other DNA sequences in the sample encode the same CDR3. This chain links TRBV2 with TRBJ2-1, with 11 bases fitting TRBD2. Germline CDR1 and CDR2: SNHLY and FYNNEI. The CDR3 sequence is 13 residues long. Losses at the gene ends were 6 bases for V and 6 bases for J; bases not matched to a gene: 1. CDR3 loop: CASRLAGGNEQFF. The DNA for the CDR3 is TGTGCCAGCAGGCTAGCGGGGGGCAATGAGCAGTTCTTC. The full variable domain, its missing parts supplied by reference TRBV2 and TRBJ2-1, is EPEVTQTPSHQVTQMGQEVILRCVPISNHLYFYWYRQILGQKVEFLVSFYNNEISEKSEIFDDQFSVERPDGSNFTLKIRSTKLEDSAMYFCASRLAGGNEQFFGPGTRLTVL.